These T cell receptor beta chains were read from a single sample in a study of Ad26.COV2.S vaccination and SARS-CoV-2 variants. Produced via immunoSEQ multiplex PCR; TCRdb's table is partial and in-frame only. The table records 440,000 or so clones, roughly nine tenths of them present only once. The source material was peripheral blood, sampled in a trial of Ad26.COV2.S vaccine versus placebo. All receptors come from a person between 18 and 59 years old who received the Ad26.COV2.S COVID-19 vaccine or a placebo. Each CDR3 is given with its conserved first and last residue. A D gene is named only where the DNA matches it firmly. The size field is filled for only some rows; it gives once, few, many or a size class.

D | J | size | V | DNA | CDR3
- | TRBJ1-3 | - | TRBV14 | TGTGCCAGCAGTTCCACCCTTAAAGTAAACACCATATATTTT | CASSSTLKVNTIYF
- | TRBJ2-2 | - | TRBV7-3 | TGTGCCAGCAGCCGGACAGAGAACACCGGGGAGCTGTTTTTT | CASSRTENTGELFF
- | TRBJ1-1 | - | TRBV29-1 | TGCAGCGCCCATGAGCATGCGAACACCGAAGCTTTCTTT | CSAHEHANTEAFF
- | TRBJ1-2 | - | TRBV7-2 | TGTGCCAGCAGCCCGGGACCGGGATGGGCTAACTATGGCTACACCTTC | CASSPGPGWANYGYTF
TRBD1 | TRBJ1-1 | once | TRBV27 | TGTGCCAGCAGTAGGGGACAGGGGGCCTTTGAAGCTTTCTTT | CASSRGQGAFEAFF
- | TRBJ2-1 | - | TRBV6-5 | TGTGCCAGCAGCCCCCTAGCTGGCTCCTACAATGAGCAGTTCTTC | CASSPLAGSYNEQFF
TRBD1 | TRBJ1-4 | once | TRBV4-1 | TGCGCCAGCAGCCATCTAGGGAACAGGGGGCGAGAAAAACTGTTTTTT | CASSHLGNRGREKLFF
TRBD2 | TRBJ2-7 | - | TRBV4-1 | TGCGCCAGCAGCCAACAATGGGGGGGACTAGCGGACCCCGAGCAGTACTTC | CASSQQWGGLADPEQYF
TRBD1 | TRBJ1-3 | - | TRBV14 | TGTGCCAGCAGCCGGGACAGGAGTGGAAACACCATATATTTT | CASSRDRSGNTIYF
- | TRBJ2-3 | once | TRBV5-4 | TGTGCCAGCAGCTTGGATTTGGGGGGGCCGTCAGATACGCAGTATTTT | CASSLDLGGPSDTQYF
TRBD1 | TRBJ1-2 | - | TRBV19 | TGTGCCAGTAGCGACAGGGGTAACTATGGCTACACCTTC | CASSDRGNYGYTF
- | TRBJ1-1 | - | TRBV7-9 | TGTGCCAGCAGCTTACTTTCGGGCGTGAACACTGAAGCTTTCTTT | CASSLLSGVNTEAFF
- | TRBJ1-3 | - | TRBV11-2 | TGTGCCAGCAGCTTATTTTTAAACACCATATATTTT | CASSLFLNTIYF
- | TRBJ2-7 | - | TRBV5-1 | TGCGCCAGCAGCTTGGGGTCCGGGAGTTGGCACGAGCAGTACTTC | CASSLGSGSWHEQYF
TRBD1 | TRBJ2-2 | - | TRBV29-1 | TGCAGCGCTGACAGGGATCACGGGGAGCTGTTTTTT | CSADRDHGELFF
- | TRBJ2-5 | - | TRBV11-1 | TGTGCCAGCAGCCTAACAGTAGGGGTAGAGACCCAGTACTTC | CASSLTVGVETQYF
- | TRBJ1-6 | - | TRBV7-2 | TGTGCCAGCAGCTTAGTTTGGACAAATTCACCCCTCCACTTT | CASSLVWTNSPLHF
- | TRBJ1-2 | - | TRBV24-1 | TGTGCCACCAGTGGGGCAGGGGATGGCTATGGCTACACCTTC | CATSGAGDGYGYTF
TRBD1 | TRBJ1-6 | - | TRBV28 | TGTGCCAGCAGTTTTGGGACAGAGAATTCACCCCTCCACTTT | CASSFGTENSPLHF
TRBD1 | TRBJ2-7 | - | TRBV27 | TGTGCCAGCAGTGTACAGGGGGCGCACGAGCAGTACTTC | CASSVQGAHEQYF
- | TRBJ2-1 | - | TRBV27 | TGTGCCAGCAGTTTATCGGGGTGGGAGGAGCAGTTCTTC | CASSLSGWEEQFF
- | TRBJ1-3 | once | TRBV7-2 | TGTGCCAGCAGCTTAGGGAGTCTTCTATCTGGAAACACCATATATTTT | CASSLGSLLSGNTIYF
- | TRBJ1-2 | - | TRBV7-9 | TGTGCCAGCAGCTTAGCGCACGGGCAGGGGAGTAGTGGCTACACCTTC | CASSLAHGQGSSGYTF
- | TRBJ1-2 | - | TRBV6-5 | TGTGCCAGCAGTCCTTCTAACTATGGCTACACCTTC | CASSPSNYGYTF
TRBD2 | TRBJ2-1 | once | TRBV4-3 | TGCGCCAGCAGCCACACTAGCGGGGGGTTCAATGAGCAGTTCTTC | CASSHTSGGFNEQFF
TRBD1 | TRBJ1-1 | once | TRBV9 | TGTGCCAGCAGCGCGAGTTACAGGGGAGCCGTCACTGAAGCTTTCTTT | CASSASYRGAVTEAFF
TRBD1 | TRBJ1-1 | - | TRBV20-1 | TGCAGTGCAAGACAGGGGCAAGAAGCTTTCTTT | CSARQGQEAFF
TRBD1 | TRBJ1-2 | - | TRBV19 | TGTGCCAGTAGGGCCGGGACAGACTATGGCTACACCTTC | CASRAGTDYGYTF
- | TRBJ2-3 | once | TRBV18 | TGTGCCAGCTCACCAACCCACACAGATACGCAGTATTTT | CASSPTHTDTQYF
- | TRBJ1-2 | once | TRBV15 | TGTGCCACCAGCAGAGACGAGGGGTACTATGGCTACACCTTC | CATSRDEGYYGYTF
- | TRBJ1-6 | - | TRBV10-3 | TGTGCCATCAGTCCGGGACGGGAGTATAATTCACCCCTCCACTTT | CAISPGREYNSPLHF
TRBD1 | TRBJ1-5 | - | TRBV6-5 | TGTGCCAGCGCGAAACACACAGGGGATCAGCCCCAGCATTTT | CASAKHTGDQPQHF
- | TRBJ1-2 | - | TRBV5-4 | TGTGCCAGCAGCTTGAGGGAAGCTAACTATGGCTACACCTTC | CASSLREANYGYTF
TRBD1 | TRBJ1-1 | - | TRBV28 | TGTGCCAGCAGCGATAAGGGACAGATGAACACTGAAGCTTTCTTT | CASSDKGQMNTEAFF
TRBD1 | TRBJ2-5 | once | TRBV7-9 | TGTGCCAGCAGCTTAGCCCGAGGGGGCCGAGAGACCCAGTACTTC | CASSLARGGRETQYF
- | TRBJ1-2 | few | TRBV30 | TGTGCCCGCTCGGGCCCGGGGGATTATGGCTACACCTTC | CARSGPGDYGYTF
- | TRBJ1-1 | - | TRBV6-5 | TGTGCCAGCAGCCTAATGCCGAACACTGAAGCTTTCTTT | CASSLMPNTEAFF
- | TRBJ1-3 | - | TRBV6-5 | TGTGCCAGCAGTTGGGGCAGGGGACGCTCTGGAAACACCATATATTTT | CASSWGRGRSGNTIYF
- | TRBJ1-1 | - | TRBV19 | TGTGCCAGTAGTATACAGACGGGGAACACTGAAGCTTTCTTT | CASSIQTGNTEAFF
TRBD1 | TRBJ2-3 | - | TRBV5-1 | TGCGCCAGCAAAGTGACAGGGGTGACAGATACGCAGTATTTT | CASKVTGVTDTQYF
- | TRBJ2-7 | - | TRBV7-9 | TGTGCCAGCAGCTCTCCCCTCAGCGGCTTCTCCTACGAGCAGTACTTC | CASSSPLSGFSYEQYF